A selection of T cell receptor beta chains follows, all from one sample in a study of T cell clones after liver transplantation. Method: immunoSEQ multiplex PCR; TCRdb's copy keeps in-frame clones and lacks some. The table has around 97,000 clones, around 80% seen once. The starting material was CD4+ T cells from blood, obtained around 44 months after liver transplant. The receptors were sampled from a human patient who received a liver transplant. Some T cells may be supplied by the graft donor. Each CDR3 is given with its conserved first and last residue. The D gene is left open where the match is weak. The listing skips clone size in some rows; elsewhere it reads once, few, many or a size class.

size,D,J,V,DNA,CDR3
NA,NA,TRBJ1-1,TRBV9,TGTGCCAGCAGCCCAACCCGGTCCGGAGAAGCTTTCTTT,CASSPTRSGEAFF
NA,TRBD2,TRBJ2-7,TRBV9,TGTGCCAGCAGCGTAGATTCTAGCGGGGGCGGTTACGAGCAGTACTTC,CASSVDSSGGGYEQYF
NA,NA,TRBJ1-1,TRBV5-1,TGCGCCAGCAGCTTGACAGTTGGGGGATCTGGTGAAGCTTTCTTT,CASSLTVGGSGEAFF
NA,NA,TRBJ1-3,TRBV30,TGTGCCTGGAGTGTACGCCCCCCCCCGGGATCTGGAAACACCATATATTTT,CAWSVRPPPGSGNTIYF
NA,TRBD2,TRBJ2-2,TRBV5-1,TGCGCCAGCAGCCTAATAGCGGGAGGGTCCTCACTCACCGGGGAGCTGTTTTTT,CASSLIAGGSSLTGELFF
NA,NA,TRBJ2-6,TRBV5-1,TGCGCCAGCAGCCCGTTTGAGGGGGCCAACGTCCTGACTTTC,CASSPFEGANVLTF
NA,TRBD2,TRBJ2-5,TRBV2,TGTGCCAGCAGGCTAGCGGGAGAGACCCAGTACTTC,CASRLAGETQYF
once,NA,TRBJ1-5,TRBV20-1,TGCAGTGCTAGAGCGGGGGGGCCCCAGCATTTT,CSARAGGPQHF
once,NA,TRBJ2-5,TRBV5-4,TGTGCCAGCAGCCCGCCCGGGTCTTCGGGGTCTGAGACCCAGTACTTC,CASSPPGSSGSETQYF
NA,TRBD1,TRBJ2-7,TRBV11-2,TGTGCCAGCAGGGACAGGGGATTCAGGGCTGGCGAGCAGTACTTC,CASRDRGFRAGEQYF
NA,NA,TRBJ1-2,TRBV6-5,TGTGCCAGCAGACAACGGGGGTTCGGTGGCTACACCTTC,CASRQRGFGGYTF
NA,NA,TRBJ1-2,TRBV19,TGTGCCAGTAGTAGGAACCCGAGAGGGGGTGGTGGCTACACCTTC,CASSRNPRGGGGYTF
NA,TRBD1,TRBJ1-2,TRBV28,TGTGCCAGCGTGGGACAGGTAGCTAACTATGGCTACACCTTC,CASVGQVANYGYTF
few,NA,TRBJ2-3,TRBV29-1,TGCAGCGTTGCAGGCGGTATCGCTAGCACAGATACGCAGTATTTT,CSVAGGIASTDTQYF
NA,TRBD2,TRBJ2-3,TRBV4-2,TGTGCCAGCAGCCAAGAGGTCGGGACTAGCGGGGGGTCTAGCACAGATACGCAGTATTTT,CASSQEVGTSGGSSTDTQYF